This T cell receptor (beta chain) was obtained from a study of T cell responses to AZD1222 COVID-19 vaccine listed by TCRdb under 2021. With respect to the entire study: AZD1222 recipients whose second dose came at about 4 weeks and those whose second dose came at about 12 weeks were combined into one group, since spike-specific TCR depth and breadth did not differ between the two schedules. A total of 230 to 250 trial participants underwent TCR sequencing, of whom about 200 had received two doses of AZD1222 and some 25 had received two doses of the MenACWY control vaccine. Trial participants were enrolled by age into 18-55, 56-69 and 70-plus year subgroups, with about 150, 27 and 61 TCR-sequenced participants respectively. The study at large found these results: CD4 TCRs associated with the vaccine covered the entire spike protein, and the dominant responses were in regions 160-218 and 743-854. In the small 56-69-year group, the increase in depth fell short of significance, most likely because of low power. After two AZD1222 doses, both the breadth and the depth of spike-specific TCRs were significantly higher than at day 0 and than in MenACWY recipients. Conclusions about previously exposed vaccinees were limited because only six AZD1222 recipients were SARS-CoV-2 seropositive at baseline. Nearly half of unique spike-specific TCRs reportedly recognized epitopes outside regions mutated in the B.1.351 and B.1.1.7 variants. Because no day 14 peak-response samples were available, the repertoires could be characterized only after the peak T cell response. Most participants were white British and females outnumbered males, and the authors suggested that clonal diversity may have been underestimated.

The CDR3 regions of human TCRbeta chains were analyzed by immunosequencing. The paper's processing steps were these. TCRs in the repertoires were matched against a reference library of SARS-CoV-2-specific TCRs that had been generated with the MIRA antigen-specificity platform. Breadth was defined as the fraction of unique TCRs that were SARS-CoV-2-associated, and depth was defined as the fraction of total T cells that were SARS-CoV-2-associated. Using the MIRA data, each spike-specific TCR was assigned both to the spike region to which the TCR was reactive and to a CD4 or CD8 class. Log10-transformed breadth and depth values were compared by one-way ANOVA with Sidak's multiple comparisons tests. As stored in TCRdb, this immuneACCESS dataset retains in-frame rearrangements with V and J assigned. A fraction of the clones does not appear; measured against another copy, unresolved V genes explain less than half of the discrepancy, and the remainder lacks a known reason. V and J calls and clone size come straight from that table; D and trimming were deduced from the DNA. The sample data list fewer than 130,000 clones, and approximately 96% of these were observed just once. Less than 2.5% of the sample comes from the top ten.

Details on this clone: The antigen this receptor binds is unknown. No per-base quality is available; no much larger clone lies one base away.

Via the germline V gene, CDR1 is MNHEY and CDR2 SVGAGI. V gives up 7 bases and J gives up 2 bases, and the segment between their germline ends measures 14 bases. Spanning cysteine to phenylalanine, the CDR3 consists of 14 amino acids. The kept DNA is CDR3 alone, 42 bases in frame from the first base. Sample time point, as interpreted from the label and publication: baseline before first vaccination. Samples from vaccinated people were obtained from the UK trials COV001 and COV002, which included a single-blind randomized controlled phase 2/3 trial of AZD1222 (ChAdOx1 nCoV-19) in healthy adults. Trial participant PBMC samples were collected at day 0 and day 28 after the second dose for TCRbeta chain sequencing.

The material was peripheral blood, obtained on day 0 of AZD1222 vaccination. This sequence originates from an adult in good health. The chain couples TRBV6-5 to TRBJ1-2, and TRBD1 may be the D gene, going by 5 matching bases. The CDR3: CASMKGTPNYGYTF. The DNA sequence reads TGTGCCAGCATGAAAGGGACGCCCAACTATGGCTACACCTTC.